The present entry profiles one T cell receptor (beta chain) with its context. It has no known antigen specificity. Nothing much larger sits one base from this clone, and base qualities are not available. In total, approximately 690 healthy bone marrow donors made up the cohort. At the time of sampling, every cohort member was nominally healthy, though immune exposures that went unrecorded were likely present. The donor tested CMV seropositive and was one of the 289 seropositive cohort members. Every donor gave a peripheral blood sample, and the peripheral blood mononuclear cells from that sample were used for TCR beta sequencing. The Qiagen DNeasy Blood Extraction Kit was used to extract genomic DNA from the blood cell samples. The method behind the library was the immunoSEQ multiplex PCR assay. For the multiplex PCR, a mixture combining 60 forward primers for TCR Vbeta segments and 13 reverse primers for TCR Jbeta segments was used. Amplification of the CDR3 region of rearranged TCR beta genes was performed with a multiplex PCR assay on genomic DNA. The amplified TCR beta libraries were sequenced on the Illumina HiSeq System as 87-base-pair reads. As for the authors' bioinformatics: A later analysis tallied tens of millions of unique TCR beta chains across the approximately 670 repertoires, and around 10 million of those chains were shared by two or more donors. Raw reads were error-corrected and collapsed into unique sequences with a nearest-neighbor algorithm that merged closely related sequences to remove PCR and sequencing errors. V, D and J gene segments were assigned by aligning CDR3 sequences to IMGT reference sequences. Each retained sequence needed at least a six-nucleotide match to both a V gene segment and a J gene segment. Rearrangements were called productive when the CDR3 lacked stop codons and stayed in frame with V and J; all others were non-productive. CDR3 was defined by IMGT convention, running from the second conserved V-encoded cysteine to the conserved J-encoded phenylalanine. The earlier analysis of about 560 of the donors excluded any sequence lacking an unambiguous match to a single V gene segment. An earlier analysis of 587 of the donors classified V segments as functional when productive rearrangements were above 56.7% and as segregating when the standard deviation between donors was above 5%. To diagnose cytomegalovirus status from the catalog of TCR beta chain sequences, a statistical classification framework was built. In a later analysis, TCR nucleotide sequences were compared against IMGT/GENE-DB human TR gene sequences so that V and J genes could be assigned. The TCRdist pipeline was used in a later analysis to assign CDR3 sequences and most-parsimonious VDJ recombination scenarios. A later analysis defined each TCR beta chain by its CDR3 amino acid sequence plus V-gene family, and excluded reads lacking a unique V-gene family. To address suspected cross-contamination and a sequencing artifact, a later analysis removed roughly 580 highly shared, low-generation-probability nucleotide sequences. For each public chain, a later analysis derived a clonal expansion index from normalized ranks of inferred template counts within each repertoire. Generation probabilities in a later analysis came from a VDJ recombination model fitted to out-of-frame rearrangements, and those results were checked against IGoR. In a later analysis, TCR-TCR, TCR-HLA and TCR-CMV co-occurrence was scored with hypergeometric tests, and a repertoire-size bias correction was applied to TCR pairs. A later analysis estimated false discovery rates by permuting HLA or CMV assignments 20 times. In a later analysis, co-occurring TCRs were grouped using DBSCAN, with TCRdist sequence similarity added in when clustering inside HLA-allele-positive subsets. For co-occurrence clustering, repertoires with fewer than 30,000 or more than 120,000 public chains were excluded, along with about five repertoires with anomalous nucleotide sharing. Here the immuneACCESS table is served through TCRdb, limited to in-frame sequences with V and J called. Missing clones are a known gap in these copies; in checked studies unresolved V genes cover under half, and the rest lacks a known reason. The V and J calls and the clone size are those of that table, but D and trimming were determined from the DNA. Here the sample has 100,000 or so clones; around 74% occur a single time. The ten largest clonotypes hold 8.6% of the sample.

The data were obtained in a study of cytomegalovirus exposure and HLA in healthy donors (dated by TCRdb to about 2017). Turning to the overall study: In an earlier analysis of roughly 500 of the donors, 276 Gb of sequence data and 117 million unique TCR beta sequences from about 179 million T cells were reported. An early release that covered around 590 HLA-typed donors contained approximately 300 gigabases of sequencing data and 65 million to 100 million unique TCR sequences. Of the 350 to 450 genotyped donors, about 80% fell in the genetic ancestry cluster associated with self-reported Caucasian donors. The study was designed to test whether signatures of past pathogen exposure could be identified by cataloging public T cell receptors. The study profiled the T cell repertoires of about 720 subjects by immunosequencing and related them to cytomegalovirus serostatus. Along with the approximately 670-subject first cohort, a separate validation cohort of over a hundred different subjects was used. To predict cytomegalovirus infection status, the study brought together high-throughput TCR immunosequencing, statistical association of individual TCRs with disease status, and machine learning. A later analysis re-analyzed previously published TCR beta repertoires from roughly 690 donors and added high-resolution HLA genotyping to study TCR occurrence patterns. Rather than using new phenotypic data, the later analysis identified candidate immune exposures from TCR beta sequences and from how often those sequences occurred across donors. In an earlier analysis of several hundred of the donors, high-throughput TCR beta sequencing was used to judge whether each TCR beta V gene segment behaved as functional or pseudogenic. Donor age, sex, ethnicity and CMV serostatus were compiled alongside the repertoire data. Genome-wide SNP genotypes for about 65% of the 666 donors were used in a later genetic analysis, which treated that subset as a discovery cohort. Every repertoire in the discovery cohort had been generated on one and the same sequencing platform. HLA typing included class I and class II loci at four-digit resolution. The number of donors typed differed by locus, with about 629-630 for A, B, C, DRB1 and DQB1, roughly 520 for DQA1, 600 to 610 for DPA1, and around 450 for DPB1. About five DR-DQ haplotypes were handled as single units for association and clustering because linkage in the cohort was strong. On average, roughly 200,000 unique TCR beta nucleotide sequences were sequenced per donor among 398 genotyped donors of the cohort, with roughly 18% of those sequences being non-productive. Overall study results and their limits: Most CMV-associated TCR beta chains appeared to be HLA-restricted in a later analysis, and the HLA associations seemed to be driven largely by CMV exposure. In a later genetic analysis, fewer N-insertions in productive TCRs were reported among donors in an Asian-associated ancestry cluster than the approximately 630-donor mean. The authors suggested that the approach could potentially be generalized to other disease states and immunological phenotypes. In the study, around 160 TCR beta chains were listed as associated with cytomegalovirus. Because HLA typing was unavailable for some donors at each locus, only the typed subset was used in association tests. A later analysis found that HLA-associated TCR beta chains were more clonally expanded and had lower generation probabilities than equally common non-associated chains. A further reported finding was that TCR beta sequences accurately predicted the HLA-A and HLA-B alleles for most subjects in the first cohort. Across donors, most TCR sequences were observed very rarely, whereas some public TCRs were present in many individuals. Broadly in line with IMGT annotations, most TCR beta V segments showed up in productive rearrangements about 90% or about 30% of the time in an earlier analysis of several hundred of the donors. In a later analysis, more than 15,000 TCR beta sequences were associated with specific HLA alleles at a false discovery rate of 0.05. The classifier was reported to diagnose cytomegalovirus status with high specificity and sensitivity in both the original and validation cohorts. About 15 rarely observed V segments, including chromosome 9 orphons, were excluded from the earlier analysis of just under 600 of the donors because counts were too low. A cluster of highly shared sequence variants was judged likely to be a technical artifact of the sequencing pipeline. When HLA alleles, especially DR and DQ, strongly co-occurred, TCR associations were difficult to assign to individual alleles. In a later analysis, several top co-occurrence clusters were reported to appear linked to parvovirus B19, influenza, CMV and Epstein-Barr virus. A few of the identified cytomegalovirus-associated TCR beta chains were confirmed in vitro to be specific for cytomegalovirus antigens. The cohort was sequenced for TCR beta chains only, and without alpha or paired-chain data the features that could be detected were limited. Sequencing depth was assumed to be roughly uniform across donors in the presence/absence analyses, though that assumption may not hold. A later genetic analysis associated a missense DCLRE1C variant with V-gene and J-gene trimming of TCR beta chains, and an independent cohort replicated the association. The only immune exposure information available for the cohort was CMV serostatus. Correlated functional status among segregating V segments might be attributable to linkage disequilibrium, but an unknown experimental factor could not be ruled out. In a later analysis, TCR association rates were found to vary across HLA loci, with the most associated TCRs seen for DRB1 alleles and the fewest for HLA-C alleles.

This clonotype was obtained from a woman between 40 and 55 years old in good health and CMV-seropositive. The sequencing input was PBMCs.

The nucleotides read TGCGCCAGCCTTCGTAGCGGGAGTGCCACCCCCAGCTCCTACAATGAGCAGTTCTTC. Its protein is CASLRSGSATPSSYNEQFF. Recombination joined TRBV10-2 with TRBJ2-1, with 9 middle bases fitting TRBD2. The CDR3 spans 19 residues, from the cysteine through the phenylalanine. Just the 57-base CDR3 DNA is kept, in frame starting at base 1. CDR1 and CDR2, looked up from the germline V gene, are WSHSY and SAAADI. V is pruned by 8 bases and J by 0 bases, leaving 17 bases of the junction without a gene match.